The T cell receptor beta chain under discussion was sequenced for a study of cytotoxic CD8 clonotypes in ibrutinib-treated CLL. Germline values: CDR1 SQVTM, CDR2 ANQGSEA. V was clipped by 7 bases and J by 1 base, with 10 bases between them. The CDR3 is made up of 12 amino acids. TCRdb's table, derived via immunoSEQ multiplex PCR, lists solely in-frame clones and lacks some. The sample has about 140,000 clones, approximately 80% seen once. Sequences were derived from PBMCs, sampled after 12 months of ibrutinib treatment. The V gene is TRBV29-1, the J gene TRBJ2-5, with a weak D call TRBD2 (5 bases). The clonotype was recovered from a human donor with chronic lymphocytic leukemia. The DNA for the CDR3 is TGCAGCGCAACTCTAGCCCAAGAGACCCAGTACTTC. Its translation is CSATLAQETQYF.